This TCR beta chain was profiled in a study of Ad26.COV2.S vaccination and SARS-CoV-2 variants. The study's findings and limits: Participants given vaccine showed non-spike TCR breadth similar to that of placebo recipients. Total responses of T cells may have been underestimated by the analyses of TCR breadth and depth. Vaccinees showed greater spike-specific TCR breadth than placebo recipients.

Assay used: immunoSEQ multiplex PCR; TCRdb lists only in-frame clones, some missing. Here the sample spans about 100,000 clones, around 82% being singletons. As to this clone: Its antigen is unidentified.

The CDR3 length is 16 residues. Looked up from germline, CDR1 is SGHRS and CDR2 is YFSETQ. Unmatched junction bases numbered 11, after V lost 0 bases and J lost 7 bases. The chain uses TRBV5-1 and TRBJ2-7, with 9 bases fitting TRBD1. The starting material was peripheral blood, obtained after recovery from COVID-19. The source of this sequence is a human donor who had recovered from COVID-19. Here the CDR3 reads CASSLAELGTGREQYF. DNA of the CDR3: TGCGCCAGCAGCTTGGCGGAATTAGGGACAGGGCGAGAGCAGTACTTC.